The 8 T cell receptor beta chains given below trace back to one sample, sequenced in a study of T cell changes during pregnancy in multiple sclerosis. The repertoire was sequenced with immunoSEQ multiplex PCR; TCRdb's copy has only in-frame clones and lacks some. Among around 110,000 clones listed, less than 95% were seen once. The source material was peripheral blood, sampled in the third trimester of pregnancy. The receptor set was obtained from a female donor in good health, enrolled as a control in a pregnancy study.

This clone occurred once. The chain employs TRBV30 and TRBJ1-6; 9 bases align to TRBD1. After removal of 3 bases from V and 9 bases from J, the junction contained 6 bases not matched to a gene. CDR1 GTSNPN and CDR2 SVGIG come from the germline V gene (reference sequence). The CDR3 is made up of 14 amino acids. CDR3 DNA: TGTGCCTGGAGCAGTTTACAGGGGGCTTCACCCCTCCACTTT. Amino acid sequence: CAWSSLQGASPLHF.

This chain's CDR3 is CASGLVQGDSGAYNSPLHF. In DNA form, the CDR3 reads TGTGCTAGTGGTTTGGTACAGGGGGACAGTGGCGCCTATAATTCACCCCTCCACTTT. This sequence joins TRBV12-5 and TRBJ1-6, with 8 bases matching TRBD1. Per germline, CDR1 LGHNT and CDR2 FRNRAP. The CDR3 consists of 19 residues. With 0 bases clipped from V and 2 bases from J, the junction kept 9 bases outside the gene matches.

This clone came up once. The DNA of the CDR3 is TGTGCCAACCGGGACAGCAACACCGGGGAGCTGTTTTTT. This codes for CANRDSNTGELFF. The V call is TRBV19, the J call TRBJ2-2, with TRBD1 matching 7 bases. Per the germline V gene, CDR1 is LNHDA and CDR2 is SQIVND (reference sequence). Germline trimming cut 10 bases from V and 2 bases from J; bases unmatched to any gene: 4. This CDR3 region has 13 residues.

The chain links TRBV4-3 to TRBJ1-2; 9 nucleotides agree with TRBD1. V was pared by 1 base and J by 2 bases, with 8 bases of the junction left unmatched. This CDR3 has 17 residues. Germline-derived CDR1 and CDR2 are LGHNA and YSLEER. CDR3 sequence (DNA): TGCGCCAGCAGCCAAGCCCTACAGGGGGCCCCAAACTATGGCTACACCTTC. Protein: CASSQALQGAPNYGYTF.

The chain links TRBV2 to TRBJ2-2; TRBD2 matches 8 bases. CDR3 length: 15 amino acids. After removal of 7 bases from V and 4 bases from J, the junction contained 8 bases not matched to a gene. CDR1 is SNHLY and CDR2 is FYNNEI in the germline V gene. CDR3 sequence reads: CASTWQAGGTGELFF. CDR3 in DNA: TGTGCCAGCACTTGGCAGGCGGGGGGCACCGGGGAGCTGTTTTTT.

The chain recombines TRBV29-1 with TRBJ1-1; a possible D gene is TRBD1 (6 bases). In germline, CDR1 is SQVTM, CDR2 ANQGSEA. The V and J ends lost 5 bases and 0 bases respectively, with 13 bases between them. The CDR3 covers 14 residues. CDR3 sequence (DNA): TGCAGCGTTCTACCGACAGGAATGAACACTGAAGCTTTCTTT. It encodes CSVLPTGMNTEAFF.

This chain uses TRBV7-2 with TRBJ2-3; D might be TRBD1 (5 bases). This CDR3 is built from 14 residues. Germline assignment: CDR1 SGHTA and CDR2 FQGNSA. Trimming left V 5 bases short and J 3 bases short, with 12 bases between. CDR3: CASSLRQYTDTQYF. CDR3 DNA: TGTGCCAGCAGCCTCAGACAGTATACAGATACGCAGTATTTT.

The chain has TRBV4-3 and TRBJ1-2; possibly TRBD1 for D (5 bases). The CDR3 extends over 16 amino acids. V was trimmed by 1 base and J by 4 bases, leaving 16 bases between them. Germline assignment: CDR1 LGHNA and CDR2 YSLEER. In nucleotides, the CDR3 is TGCGCCAGCAGCCAAGGTTCGCGGGGGGGACTCTATGGCTACACCTTC. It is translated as CASSQGSRGGLYGYTF.